Presented here are 6 T cell receptor beta chains from one specimen sequenced in a study of blood T cell repertoires in COVID-19. Here immunoSEQ multiplex PCR was the method, and the copy in TCRdb shows in-frame clones only, minus some. The sample consists of fewer than 200,000 clones, about 83% of them appearing once. Sequenced: peripheral blood. These receptors were taken from a woman aged 80 or over with COVID-19, enrolled during active disease.

V and J are TRBV5-8 and TRBJ2-2, with 9 bases matching TRBD1. Germline CDR1 reads SGHTS; CDR2 reads YDEGEE. The length of the CDR3 is 15 residues. The J segment lost 5 bases and the V segment lost 4 bases, leaving 6 bases of the junction unmatched. CDR3 amino acids: CASSITGGETGELFF. In DNA, the CDR3 is TGTGCCAGCAGCATTACAGGGGGCGAAACCGGGGAGCTGTTTTTT.

CDR3 bases: TGTGCCAGCAGTTTGGGGGGACGGAACTATGGCTACACCTTC. Protein sequence: CASSLGGRNYGYTF. The chain employs TRBV28 and TRBJ1-2; tentatively, D is TRBD1 (5 bases). Germline V CDR1 and CDR2: MDHEN, SYDVKM. The ends were cut back, 3 bases at V and 2 bases at J, with 10 bases in the middle. CDR3 length equals 14 residues.

The chain is built from TRBV7-2 and TRBJ2-5; weak D call: TRBD2 (5 bases). V lost 5 bases and J 5 bases, leaving 15 bases between the germline ends. The CDR3 sequence is 14 residues long. CDR1 is SGHTA and CDR2 is FQGNSA in the germline V gene. CDR3 sequence (DNA): TGTGCCAGCAGCCCCGGGGTTAGATGGGAGACCCAGTACTTC. Amino acids: CASSPGVRWETQYF.

This sequence joins TRBV7-3 and TRBJ2-3; TRBD1 is a possible D gene (6 bases). Trimming removed 0 bases at V and 6 bases at J, with 16 bases between. This CDR3 comprises 16 residues. Per germline, CDR1 SGHTA and CDR2 FQGTGA. CDR3 DNA sequence: TGTGCCAGCAGCTTAACGTTGAGGGACACTTGGGATACGCAGTATTTT. Encoded protein: CASSLTLRDTWDTQYF.

Remarks on this clone: In the same sample, other DNA sequences code for this CDR3. The chain is built from TRBV21-1 and TRBJ1-1. TRBV21-1 is listed as a pseudogene. The CDR3 length is 14 residues. The CDR3 loop is CASSKGGGNTEAFF. The CDR3 region has the DNA TGTGCCAGCAGCAAAGGGGGGGGAAACACTGAAGCTTTCTTT.

V usage is TRBV24-1 and J usage is TRBJ2-1; the D gene is possibly TRBD2 (5 bases). The V end lost 7 bases, the J end lost 1 base, and 13 bases lay between the germline ends. This CDR3 is 15 amino acids long. Looked up from germline, CDR1 is KGHDR and CDR2 is SFDVKD. CDR3 bases: TGTGCCACCAGCCATCTAGCCGGTTCCTACAATGAGCAGTTCTTC. Protein product: CATSHLAGSYNEQFF.